This T cell receptor beta chain is from a study of shared T cell receptors in the human thymus. Clones were read by immunoSEQ multiplex PCR, and TCRdb kept only the in-frame ones, dropping some. The table includes 720,000 or so clones, around 85% detected once. In the case of this clone: Other DNA sequences in the sample encode the same CDR3.

The trim removed 2 bases at V and 0 bases at J, leaving 11 bases unmatched. Germline V gene sequence: CDR1 GTSNPN, CDR2 SVGIG (reference sequence). The CDR3 runs to 19 residues. The sample also formed part of further work on human thymus T cells. In that study: The study used thymus tissue resected during corrective heart surgery.

The source is a girl under three years old with a congenital heart defect. Sequencing input: thymocytes. This chain uses TRBV30 with TRBJ1-6; the match to TRBD1 covers 9 bases. Written as DNA, the CDR3 is TGTGCCTGGAGTTCTTGGGGACAGGGAAATACCTCCTATAATTCACCCCTCCACTTT. Residues: CAWSSWGQGNTSYNSPLHF.